These 30 T cell receptor beta chains originate from one sample sequenced in a study of identical twins. A single record per CDR3 protein comes from TCRdb applying MiXCR to the 5' RACE reads. The sample lists 600,000 to 850,000 distinct CDR3 sequences; 15% to 20% were seen once. The data were also submitted as part of a second study, on T cells expressing NK-cell markers.

Source material: PBMCs. All receptors derive from a young woman in good health.

This chain joins TRBV15 and TRBJ2-1; 9 bases align to TRBD2. This CDR3 spans 16 amino acids. The germline CDR1 and CDR2 sequences are LNHNV and YYDKDF (reference sequence). V lost 0 bases to trimming and J lost 8 bases; unmatched junction nucleotides: 8. The CDR3 nucleotides read TGTGCCACCAGCAGAGATCTGGCTAGCGGGACCGATGAGCAGTTCTTC. It specifies CATSRDLASGTDEQFF.

In this sample, this clonotype turned up a few times. The chain has TRBV15 and TRBJ2-2, with D hard to call. V was cut by 0 bases and J by 3 bases, with 8 bases left in between. Germline V gives CDR1 LNHNV, CDR2 YYDKDF (reference sequence). CDR3 length: 15 residues. The CDR3 nucleotides are TGTGCCACCAGCAGAGATCTGGGGTACACCGGGGAGCTGTTTTTT. Encoded protein: CATSRDLGYTGELFF.

This chain uses TRBV20-1 with TRBJ2-7; D gene uncertain. Trimming left V 5 bases short and J 2 bases short, with 19 bases between. The germline gives CDR1 DFQATT, CDR2 SNEGSKA (reference sequence). The CDR3 is made up of 15 amino acids. This CDR3 reads CSAPIPGEGPYEQYF. The CDR3, as DNA: TGCAGTGCTCCGATCCCCGGAGAAGGGCCCTACGAGCAGTACTTC.

This clonotype came up a few times. The V gene is TRBV20-1, the J gene TRBJ1-2; D possibly corresponds to TRBD1 (5 bases). The V end lost 4 bases, the J end lost 2 bases, and 14 bases lay between the germline ends. The germline V gene encodes CDR1 DFQATT and CDR2 SNEGSKA (reference sequence). This CDR3 contains 14 residues. CDR3 sequence (DNA): TGCAGTGCTACTCGGGACTCCACCAACTATGGCTACACCTTC. This encodes CSATRDSTNYGYTF.

This chain connects TRBV5-1 to TRBJ2-6; 8 bases match TRBD1. The V gene end was trimmed by 4 bases and the J gene end by 2 bases; junction bases not matched to a gene: 11. Germline V CDR1 and CDR2: SGHRS, YFSETQ. CDR3 length equals 18 residues. DNA for the CDR3: TGCGCCAGCAGCGCCACCGGACAGGGAAGGGCTGGGGCCAACGTCCTGACTTTC. Translating it yields CASSATGQGRAGANVLTF.

This clonotype was seen a few times. This chain uses TRBV20-1 with TRBJ2-3; the match to TRBD2 covers 7 bases. The CDR3 consists of 14 residues. Looked up from germline, CDR1 is DFQATT and CDR2 is SNEGSKA (reference sequence). Germline trimming cut 6 bases from V and 5 bases from J; bases unmatched to any gene: 11. The CDR3 sequence is CSARTAGALDTQYF. The DNA for the CDR3 is TGCAGTGCGAGGACGGCGGGAGCATTAGATACGCAGTATTTT.

This CDR3 reads CASSHTAGLNTEAFF. In DNA, the CDR3 is TGTGCCAGCAGTCACACGGCCGGACTGAACACTGAAGCTTTCTTT. This sequence joins TRBV12-3 or TRBV12-4 and TRBJ1-1; D is ambiguous. The CDR3 contains 15 residues. The germline V and J ends were trimmed by 5 bases and 0 bases, with 13 bases remaining between them.

This clonotype has just a few counts. This chain links TRBV6-6 with TRBJ2-1; D gene ambiguous. Germline V gives CDR1 MNHNY, CDR2 SVGAGI (reference sequence). V dropped 7 bases and J dropped 6 bases, with 13 bases sitting between them. CDR3 length equals 13 residues. CDR3 coding DNA: TGTGCCAGCACCCCTAGGTTAGGCAATGAGCAGTTCTTC. Translating it yields CASTPRLGNEQFF.

The rearrangement links TRBV15 to TRBJ2-1; D unresolved. Trimming removed 5 bases at V and 0 bases at J, with 14 bases between. Germline V gene data show CDR1 as LNHNV and CDR2 as YYDKDF (reference sequence). This CDR3 contains 16 residues. CDR3 nucleotides: TGTGCCACCAGCCCTGATCCAGTAAGCTCCTACAATGAGCAGTTCTTC. Amino acid sequence: CATSPDPVSSYNEQFF.

The rearrangement links TRBV4-3 to TRBJ2-7; TRBD2 matches at 10 bases. The CDR3 contains 14 residues. Germline CDR1 is LGHNA and CDR2 is YSLEER. V lost 2 bases, J lost 6 bases, and 4 bases stayed unmatched. In DNA, the CDR3 is TGCGCCAGCAGCCAACGGCTAGCGGGAGTCGAGCAGTACTTC. The encoded protein is CASSQRLAGVEQYF.

This clonotype was seen a few times. The V and J genes are TRBV4-3 and TRBJ2-1, with D uncertain. V shed 4 bases and J shed 10 bases, with 17 bases lying between them. Per germline, CDR1 LGHNA and CDR2 YSLEER. This CDR3 has 14 amino acids. The CDR3 protein is CASSPSVGKGEQFF. CDR3 DNA: TGCGCCAGCAGCCCGAGCGTTGGCAAGGGCGAGCAGTTCTTC.

This clonotype occurred a few times. This chain uses TRBV7-2 with TRBJ2-7, with unresolved D. V was trimmed by 6 bases and J by 1 base, leaving 16 bases between them. The CDR3 totals 15 residues. Germline loops: CDR1 SGHTA, CDR2 FQGNSA. The CDR3: CASSPQRLLSYEQYF. The CDR3 DNA is TGTGCCAGCAGTCCCCAAAGACTGCTGTCCTACGAGCAGTACTTC.

The V and J genes are TRBV3-1 and TRBJ2-7, with D tentatively TRBD2 (6 bases). The germline V and J ends were trimmed by 0 bases and 5 bases, with 11 bases remaining between them. Germline V lookup: CDR1 LGHDT, CDR2 YNNKEL (reference sequence). The CDR3 has 14 residues. The CDR3 loop reads CASSQDTSSDEQYF. For the CDR3, the DNA is TGTGCCAGCAGCCAAGATACGTCTAGCGACGAGCAGTACTTC.

This clonotype came up a few times. The V call is TRBV5-1, the J call TRBJ2-2; D ambiguous. This CDR3 spans 15 amino acids. Germline CDR1 reads SGHRS; CDR2 reads YFSETQ. V was shortened by 1 base and J by 2 bases, with 9 bases between the two germline ends. CDR3 bases: TGCGCCAGCAGCTTGCTAGTTGGAAACACCGGGGAGCTGTTTTTT. As protein: CASSLLVGNTGELFF.

This clonotype was found a few times. The chain combines TRBV29-1 with TRBJ2-3, with TRBD2 matching over 11 bases. Trimming took 4 bases from V and 0 from J; bases not matched to a gene: 3. This CDR3 has 15 amino acids. Germline V gives CDR1 SQVTM, CDR2 ANQGSEA. The CDR3 loop is CSVGGLAESTDTQYF. The CDR3 coding sequence is TGCAGCGTTGGGGGACTAGCGGAGAGCACAGATACGCAGTATTTT.

This chain links TRBV18 with TRBJ2-5; perhaps TRBD1 as D (6 bases). CDR1 is KGHSH and CDR2 is LQKENI in the germline V gene. V was clipped by 3 bases and J by 10 bases, with 9 bases between them. The CDR3 runs 11 residues. The CDR3, as DNA: TGTGCCAGCTCACCGAACAGGGACCAGTACTTC. Amino acid sequence: CASSPNRDQYF.

The rearrangement links TRBV29-1 to TRBJ2-1; no clear D. The V gene's germline CDR1 is SQVTM and CDR2 ANQGSEA. The CDR3 totals 11 residues. Trimming stripped 2 bases from V and 12 bases from J, with 11 bases between. CDR3 region: CSVETLFGQFF. CDR3 coding DNA: TGCAGCGTTGAAACCCTCTTTGGGCAGTTCTTC.

In this sample, this clonotype turned up a few times. The rearrangement links TRBV2 to TRBJ2-3; 10 bases line up with TRBD2. Germline V gene data show CDR1 as SNHLY and CDR2 as FYNNEI. V lost 5 bases, J lost 7 bases, and 9 bases stayed unmatched. The CDR3 sequence is 15 residues long. The CDR3 spells CASSKERGGPNTQYF. The CDR3 DNA is TGTGCCAGCAGTAAGGAGCGGGGGGGCCCTAATACGCAGTATTTT.

This clonotype was observed a handful of times. This chain uses TRBV4-3 with TRBJ1-1; D remains unclear. The CDR3 is made up of 14 amino acids. Trimming pared 1 base from V and 0 bases from J, leaving 6 bases between. Germline-derived CDR1 and CDR2 are LGHNA and YSLEER. CDR3 bases: TGCGCCAGCAGCCAAGCGGGCTTGAACACTGAAGCTTTCTTT. It is translated as CASSQAGLNTEAFF.

The chain has TRBV3-1 and TRBJ2-7, with TRBD1 matching over 7 bases. This CDR3 has 13 amino acids. V trimming: 7 bases; J trimming: 1 base; junction bases outside the gene matches: 4. Germline V CDR1 and CDR2: LGHDT, YNNKEL (reference sequence). This CDR3 is CASTLTGSYEQYF. CDR3 coding DNA: TGTGCCAGCACCTTGACAGGGTCCTACGAGCAGTACTTC.

This clonotype was observed a few times. V is TRBV12-3 or TRBV12-4 and J is TRBJ2-3, with a weak D call TRBD1 (7 bases). This CDR3 contains 11 residues. Trimming took 9 bases from V and 7 from J, leaving 11 bases between them. The chain's CDR3 is CASQGGNTQYF. In DNA, the CDR3 is TGTGCCAGTCAGGGGGGTAATACGCAGTATTTT.

This chain connects TRBV14 to TRBJ2-1, with D unclear. With 5 bases removed from V and 12 bases from J, the gap between germline ends came to 14 bases. Germline assignment: CDR1 SGHDN and CDR2 FVKESK. This CDR3 comprises 12 residues. CDR3 sequence reads: CASSNSWVGQFF. CDR3 in DNA: TGTGCCAGCAGCAATTCCTGGGTGGGGCAGTTCTTC.

V gene TRBV7-2 combines with J gene TRBJ2-1, with 8 bases lining up with TRBD1. The ends lost 7 bases at V and 0 bases at J; junction bases unmatched: 5. CDR3 length: 15 amino acids. Germline V gives CDR1 SGHTA, CDR2 FQGNSA. The CDR3 nucleotides are TGTGCCAGCACGAAACAGGGGGGCTCCTACAATGAGCAGTTCTTC. Translated, it gives CASTKQGGSYNEQFF.

This clonotype came up a few times. The chain recombines TRBV10-1 with TRBJ2-2; 14 bases agree with TRBD2. Germline lookup yields CDR1 WNHNN and CDR2 SYGVQD (reference sequence). V gave up 6 bases and J gave up 2 bases; unmatched junction bases: 5. CDR3 size: 17 residues. The CDR3 bases are TGCGCCAGCAGCGGACTAGCGGGAGGCCTAAACACCGGGGAGCTGTTTTTT. This sequence encodes CASSGLAGGLNTGELFF.

V and J are TRBV6-1 and TRBJ1-2; D possibly corresponds to TRBD1 (6 bases). Trimming removed 6 bases from V and 3 bases from J, with 14 bases in between. The length of the CDR3 is 14 residues. Germline V lookup: CDR1 MNHNS, CDR2 SASEGT. The CDR3 is CASSRVRQDYGYTF. CDR3 DNA sequence: TGTGCCAGCAGCCGCGTAAGACAGGACTATGGCTACACCTTC.

The chain links TRBV6-1 to TRBJ1-2; D is unclear. This CDR3 has 12 residues. Germline CDR1 and CDR2: MNHNS and SASEGT. Trimming took 8 bases from V and 0 from J, leaving 7 bases between them. The CDR3 bases are TGTGCCAGCGTTGGGGCTAACTATGGCTACACCTTC. Translating gives CASVGANYGYTF.

The V gene is TRBV27, the J gene TRBJ2-3, with 10 bases lining up with TRBD2. The CDR3 extends over 18 amino acids. The J segment lost 0 bases and the V segment lost 3 bases, leaving 9 bases of the junction unmatched. In germline, CDR1 is MNHEY, CDR2 SMNVEV (reference sequence). CDR3 amino acids: CASSLGKRGGKSTDTQYF. The CDR3 region has the DNA TGTGCCAGCAGTTTGGGGAAGCGGGGGGGAAAAAGCACAGATACGCAGTATTTT.

This sequence joins TRBV10-1 and TRBJ2-1; TRBD2 matches 13 bases. There are 17 residues in the CDR3. Trimming removed 6 bases from V and 9 bases from J; junction bases left unmatched: 14. Germline CDR1 WNHNN, CDR2 SYGVQD (reference sequence). The DNA of the CDR3 is TGCGCCAGCAGCCATCCCCCCGGGACTAGCGGGACGAGTGAGCAGTTCTTC. Translating gives CASSHPPGTSGTSEQFF.

For the CDR3, the DNA is TGTGCCAGCAGAGGGACAGTGGAGCAGTTCTTC. Amino acids: CASRGTVEQFF. The V gene is TRBV6-5, the J gene TRBJ2-1, with 7 bases lining up with TRBD1. The CDR3 contains 11 residues. V was pared by 6 bases and J by 10 bases, with 3 bases of the junction left unmatched. Germline V CDR1 and CDR2: MNHEY, SVGAGI.

This clonotype was seen a few times. The rearrangement joins TRBV12-3 or TRBV12-4 to TRBJ2-2, with 7 bases aligning to TRBD2. V dropped 8 bases and J dropped 5; count of bases not matched to a gene: 14. CDR3 size: 16 residues. The CDR3 spells CASHWGRGLPTGELFF. The CDR3 region has the DNA TGTGCCAGCCACTGGGGGAGGGGCCTACCTACCGGGGAGCTGTTTTTT.